This T cell receptor (beta chain) was identified during a study of blood T cell repertoires in COVID-19. Study as a whole: Specimens from acute and convalescent COVID-19 originated in the United States, Italy and Spain. The analysed material was cDNA or gDNA that came from T cells, B-cell-depleted T cells, or PBMCs.

This clone has only one observation. Seattle researchers signed up patients amid active infection and tracked them longitudinally. Germline V CDR1 and CDR2: SGHVS, FQNEAQ. CDR3 size: 15 residues. The V segment lost 4 bases and the J segment 7 bases; nucleotides outside the gene matches: 9. Assay: immunoSEQ multiplex PCR; the TCRdb copy retains only in-frame clones and omits some. The sample yields roughly 500,000 clones, about 91% seen once. Sequenced sample: peripheral blood. The gene calls are TRBV7-8 and TRBJ2-1; the match to TRBD2 covers 8 bases. This clonotype originated in a man in his late teens or twenties with COVID-19, enrolled during active disease. For the CDR3, the DNA is TGTGCCAGCAGCTGGGGGGGACTAGTCGGTAATGAGCAGTTCTTC. Protein: CASSWGGLVGNEQFF.